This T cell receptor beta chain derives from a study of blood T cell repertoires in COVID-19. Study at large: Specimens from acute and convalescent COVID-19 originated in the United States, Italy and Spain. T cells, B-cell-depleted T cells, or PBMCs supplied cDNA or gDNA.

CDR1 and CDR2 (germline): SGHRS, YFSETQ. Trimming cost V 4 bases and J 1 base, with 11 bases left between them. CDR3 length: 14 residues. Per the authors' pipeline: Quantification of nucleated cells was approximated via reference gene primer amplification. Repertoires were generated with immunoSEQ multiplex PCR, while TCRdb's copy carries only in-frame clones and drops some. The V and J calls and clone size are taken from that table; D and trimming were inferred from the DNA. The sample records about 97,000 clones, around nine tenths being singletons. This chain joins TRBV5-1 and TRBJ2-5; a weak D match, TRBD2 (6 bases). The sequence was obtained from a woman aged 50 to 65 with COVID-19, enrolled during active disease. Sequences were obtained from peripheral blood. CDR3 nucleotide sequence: TGCGCCAGCAGCCAAACTAGCTCCCAAGAGACCCAGTACTTC. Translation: CASSQTSSQETQYF.